The 15 T cell receptor beta chains below come from one sample, sequenced in a study of cytomegalovirus exposure and HLA in healthy donors (dated by TCRdb to between 2016 and 2019). The method behind the library was the immunoSEQ multiplex PCR assay. For the multiplex PCR, a mixture combining 60 forward primers for TCR Vbeta segments and 13 reverse primers for TCR Jbeta segments was used. TCRdb holds this immuneACCESS table with in-frame rearrangements only. Some clones are missing; in checked studies, unresolved V genes explain under half, and the rest has no known cause. In this sample the table shows tens of thousands of clones, 73% of which occur a single time. The ten largest clones represent 5.4% of the sample. Sequences were obtained from PBMCs. The receptors originated from a man aged 45-65 years in good health and CMV-seronegative.

V usage is TRBV4-2 and J usage is TRBJ2-7, with 7 bases fitting TRBD2. The length of the CDR3 is 14 residues. V shed 2 bases, J shed 7 bases, and the junction held 8 bases outside the gene matches. Germline V gives CDR1 LGHNA, CDR2 YNFKEQ. This chain's CDR3 is CASSQRAGRREQYF. The DNA of the CDR3 is TGTGCCAGCAGCCAAAGAGCGGGGCGGCGGGAGCAGTACTTC.

V usage is TRBV29-1 and J usage is TRBJ1-4, with D perhaps matching TRBD1 (5 bases). The length of the CDR3 is 14 residues. Germline V gene lookup returns CDR1 SQVTM and CDR2 ANQGSEA. Trimming pared 0 bases from V and 5 bases from J, leaving 10 bases between. This CDR3 reads CSVEDPGQNEKLFF. The CDR3 DNA reads as TGCAGCGTTGAAGATCCAGGGCAGAATGAAAAACTGTTTTTT.

This clone was seen only a few times. The chain carries TRBV7-9 and TRBJ2-7; 7 nucleotides line up with TRBD1. CDR1 and CDR2 (germline): SEHNR, FQNEAQ (reference sequence). The CDR3 totals 15 residues. The V and J ends lost 6 bases and 2 bases, in that order; junction bases with no gene match: 10. CDR3 residues: CASRPDRAIAYEQYF. CDR3 nucleotides: TGTGCCAGCAGACCTGACAGGGCCATAGCCTACGAGCAGTACTTC. The whole variable domain, remainder taken from reference TRBV7-9 and TRBJ2-7, is DTGVSQNPRHKITKRGQNVTFRCDPISEHNRLYWYRQTLGQGPEFLTYFQNEAQLEKSRLLSDRFSAERPKGSFSTLEIQRTEQGDSAMYLCASRPDRAIAYEQYFGPGTRLTVT.

The J gene is TRBJ1-2, the V gene TRBV5-5; 7 positions match TRBD1. This CDR3 spans 15 amino acids. The germline V gene has CDR1 SGHKS and CDR2 YYEKEE (reference sequence). With 2 bases clipped from V and 3 bases from J, the junction kept 7 bases outside the gene matches. CDR3 in amino acids: CASSFDRARDYGYTF. As DNA, the CDR3 is TGTGCCAGCAGCTTTGACAGGGCCAGGGACTATGGCTACACCTTC. The full variable domain, in which reference TRBV5-5 and TRBJ1-2 provide the parts outside the CDR3, is DAGVTQSPTHLIKTRGQQVTLRCSPISGHKSVSWYQQVLGQGPQFIFQYYEKEERGRGNFPDRFSARQFPNYSSELNVNALLLGDSALYLCASSFDRARDYGYTFGSGTRLTVV.

This chain connects TRBV7-3 to TRBJ2-3, with 8 bases that match TRBD1. V gave up 5 bases and J gave up 2 bases; unmatched junction bases: 9. The CDR3 loop spans 16 amino acids. CDR1 is SGHTA and CDR2 is FQGTGA in the germline V gene. The chain's CDR3 is CASSARTGLNTDTQYF. Here the CDR3 DNA reads TGTGCCAGCAGCGCCCGGACAGGGCTGAACACAGATACGCAGTATTTT.

In this sample, this clone turned up a few times. The chain carries TRBV2 and TRBJ1-2; no clear D gene. The CDR3 is made up of 15 amino acids. Trimming removed 0 bases at V and 4 bases at J, with 12 bases between. CDR1 SNHLY and CDR2 FYNNEI come from the germline V gene. The CDR3 spells CASSEALPEVYGYTF. The CDR3 DNA sequence: TGTGCCAGCAGTGAAGCTCTACCGGAGGTCTATGGCTACACCTTC.

This clone was picked up one time. A read error may account for a junction end that differs from germline. V gene TRBV29-1 combines with J gene TRBJ1-1; D possibly corresponds to TRBD1 (6 bases). This CDR3 comprises 9 residues. The V gene's germline CDR1 is SQVTM and CDR2 ANQGSEA. The chain's CDR3 is CSGGSGVGF. The CDR3 DNA is TGCAGCGGGGGGTCAGGGGTGGGCTTT. Full variable domain (outside the CDR3, taken from reference TRBV29-1 and TRBJ1-1): SAVISQKPSRDICQRGTSLTIQCQVDSQVTMMFWYRQQPGQSLTLIATANQGSEATYESGFVIDKFPISRPNLTFSTLTVSNMSPEDSSIYLCSGGSGVGFGQGTRLTVV.

This chain connects TRBV5-1 to TRBJ2-1; 12 positions agree with TRBD2. Germline V lookup: CDR1 SGHRS, CDR2 YFSETQ. CDR3 length: 22 amino acids. After removal of 4 bases from V and 3 bases from J, the junction contained 23 bases not matched to a gene. The CDR3 spells CASSQPRDRGHTSGGIYNEQFF. The CDR3 DNA reads TGCGCCAGCAGCCAACCACGGGACAGGGGTCATACTAGCGGGGGGATCTACAATGAGCAGTTCTTC.

The chain recombines TRBV5-4 with TRBJ1-2; D may be TRBD1 (6 bases). CDR3 length: 13 residues. Germline loops: CDR1 SGHNT, CDR2 YYREEE (reference sequence). Trimming took off 2 bases at V and 2 bases at J, with 7 bases between the two ends. The chain's CDR3 is CASSFGQNYGYTF. The CDR3 coding sequence is TGTGCCAGCAGCTTCGGACAGAACTATGGCTACACCTTC.

The J gene is TRBJ2-5, the V gene TRBV5-6, with TRBD2 matching over 7 bases. This CDR3 has 14 amino acids. J was trimmed by 2 bases and V by 4 bases; bases with no gene match: 5. The germline CDR1 and CDR2 sequences are SGHDT and YYEEEE. The CDR3 DNA sequence: TGTGCCAGCAGCGCTAGCGGCGATCAAGAGACCCAGTACTTC. This translates into CASSASGDQETQYF.

The rearrangement joins TRBV6-5 to TRBJ1-1; 10 nucleotides line up with TRBD1. Trimming at V came to 5 bases and at J to 11 bases, leaving 14 bases not matched to a gene. The CDR3 is 15 residues long. Germline V gene lookup returns CDR1 MNHEY and CDR2 SVGAGI. The CDR3 region is CASSRRQGAAERAFF. CDR3 DNA sequence: TGTGCCAGCAGTAGGCGACAGGGGGCGGCTGAACGTGCTTTCTTT.

The chain joins TRBV19 to TRBJ1-6; tentative D call: TRBD1 (5 bases). CDR1 LNHDA and CDR2 SQIVND come from the germline V gene (reference sequence). This CDR3 is built from 13 residues. Between the trimmed V and J ends, which lost 6 bases and 9 bases, there was a span of 12 bases. CDR3 sequence: CASRMQGGSPLHF. In nucleotides, the CDR3 is TGTGCCAGTAGGATGCAGGGAGGTTCACCCCTCCACTTT.

V is TRBV6-4 and J is TRBJ2-5; D gene unclear. In germline, CDR1 is MRHNA, CDR2 SNTAGT. CDR3 length: 13 amino acids. The V gene lost 5 bases and the J gene lost 4 bases, with 11 bases spanning the gap. Written as DNA, the CDR3 is TGTGCCAGCAGTTTCTGGGCTGTAGAGACCCAGTACTTC. It encodes CASSFWAVETQYF.

Note on this clone: Other DNA sequences in this sample translate to the same CDR3. V usage is TRBV5-1 and J usage is TRBJ2-7; tentatively, D is TRBD2 (6 bases). This CDR3 has 15 residues. Trimming left V 3 bases short and J 6 bases short, with 19 bases between. Germline V lookup: CDR1 SGHRS, CDR2 YFSETQ. The DNA for the CDR3 is TGCGCCAGCAGCTCCGCCGGGACGGGGGTGTCCGAGCAGTACTTC. Amino acids: CASSSAGTGVSEQYF.

This chain connects TRBV13 to TRBJ1-6; TRBD1 might be the D (5 bases). The V gene lost 5 bases and the J gene lost 14 bases, with 13 bases spanning the gap. Germline V gene sequence: CDR1 PRHDT, CDR2 FYEKMQ (reference sequence). The CDR3 is made up of 12 amino acids. The CDR3 region is CASSLQGRSLHF. The CDR3 DNA sequence: TGTGCCAGCAGCCTCCAGGGAAGATCCCTCCACTTT.